This is a list of T cell receptor beta chains from one sample in a study of blood T cells in healthy people across ages. In TCRdb, the 5' RACE reads were re-called with MiXCR into one record per CDR3 protein. The sample records approximately 780,000 distinct CDR3 sequences, about 26% being singletons. These same data were also listed under a study on T cells of mothers and their children.

The specimen was blood. The origin of the receptors is a boy aged 10-17 years in good health. CDR3s include the opening cysteine and the closing phenylalanine or tryptophan. D genes are given only for firm matches. Size values are once, few and many counts, or a class for expanded clones, and some rows have none.

d_gene	len	v_gene	abundance	j_gene	CDR3aa	CDR3nt
.	16	TRBV23-1	few	TRBJ2-1	CASGGLGLVSYNEQFF	TGCGCCAGCGGCGGCCTCGGGTTGGTCTCCTACAATGAGCAGTTCTTC
.	13	TRBV19	.	TRBJ1-4	CASTGQPREKLFF	TGTGCCAGCACGGGGCAGCCCCGTGAAAAACTGTTTTTT
.	16	TRBV20-1	few	TRBJ2-3	CSARFFGLPSTDTQYF	TGCAGTGCCCGGTTCTTTGGACTTCCAAGCACAGATACGCAGTATTTT
.	15	TRBV19	few	TRBJ2-2	CASSPGLSGTGELFF	TGTGCCAGTAGTCCCGGACTGTCGGGCACCGGGGAGCTGTTTTTT
.	13	TRBV6-1	.	TRBJ1-2	CASNKLEDYGYTF	TGTGCCAGCAATAAGCTGGAGGACTATGGCTACACCTTC
.	11	TRBV12-3/TRBV12-4	few	TRBJ1-2	CASSSGRGYTF	TGTGCCAGCAGTTCGGGGCGGGGCTACACCTTC
.	13	TRBV7-9	few	TRBJ2-5	CASSLDNPEEQYF	TGTGCCAGCAGCCTCGACAACCCGGAGGAGCAGTACTTC
.	12	TRBV24-1	few	TRBJ2-5	CATSARGETQYF	TGTGCCACCAGTGCGAGGGGTGAGACCCAGTACTTC
.	11	TRBV6-2/TRBV6-3	.	TRBJ2-7	CASSYFDEQYF	TGTGCCAGCAGTTACTTCGACGAGCAGTACTTC
.	13	TRBV21-1	few	TRBJ1-1	CASTAQVNTEAFF	TGTGCCAGCACCGCACAGGTGAACACTGAAGCTTTCTTT
TRBD1	15	TRBV5-1	few	TRBJ1-1	CASSGGTGRATEAFF	TGCGCCAGCAGCGGCGGGACAGGGCGGGCCACTGAAGCTTTCTTT
TRBD1	15	TRBV5-1	.	TRBJ2-1	CASSTGQGPHNEQFF	TGCGCCAGCAGCACAGGACAGGGTCCCCACAATGAGCAGTTCTTC
.	17	TRBV7-9	few	TRBJ2-3	CACSSGTEVYSTDTQYF	TGTGCCTGCAGCTCCGGAACGGAAGTTTACAGCACAGATACGCAGTATTTT
.	15	TRBV5-1	.	TRBJ2-7	CASSLGQGPIGEQYF	TGCGCCAGCAGCTTGGGTCAGGGGCCGATAGGCGAGCAGTACTTC
TRBD2	16	TRBV11-2	.	TRBJ2-3	CAGSLYGLAGMETQYF	TGTGCCGGCAGCTTATATGGACTAGCGGGGATGGAGACCCAGTACTTT
.	13	TRBV29-1	.	TRBJ2-2	CSTSRTDTGELFF	TGCAGCACTTCTCGGACCGACACCGGGGAGCTGTTTTTT
.	13	TRBV5-1	few	TRBJ1-2	CASSAGDGTGYTF	TGCGCCAGCAGCGCGGGGGATGGGACTGGCTACACCTTC
.	14	TRBV12-3/TRBV12-4	.	TRBJ1-1	CASGFTGGNTEAFF	TGTGCCAGCGGTTTTACAGGTGGGAACACTGAAGCTTTCTTT
.	16	TRBV7-9	.	TRBJ2-7	CASSLGTGLAENEQYF	TGTGCCAGCAGCTTAGGAACGGGGTTGGCGGAGAACGAGCAGTACTTC
.	15	TRBV11-2	.	TRBJ2-5	CVSSFPMGVQETQYF	TGTGTCAGCAGCTTCCCCATGGGAGTACAAGAGACCCAGTACTTC
TRBD2	15	TRBV6-1	.	TRBJ2-3	CASIGLAVGTDTQYF	TGTGCCAGCATTGGACTAGCCGTCGGCACAGATACGCAGTATTTT
.	17	TRBV6-5	.	TRBJ1-2	CASSYSWTRGINYGYTF	TGTGCCAGCAGTTACTCCTGGACAAGAGGGATTAACTATGGCTACACCTTC
.	11	TRBV12-3/TRBV12-4	.	TRBJ2-4	CASRLWNIQYF	TGTGCCAGCCGACTGTGGAACATTCAGTACTTC
.	16	TRBV7-6	.	TRBJ1-5	CASSLGWVPGNQPQHF	TGTGCCAGCAGCTTAGGATGGGTGCCGGGGAATCAGCCCCAGCATTTT
TRBD2	15	TRBV20-1	.	TRBJ2-7	CSASSGTSATYEQYF	TGCAGTGCTAGCTCCGGGACTAGCGCAACCTACGAGCAGTACTTC
TRBD1	14	TRBV20-1	.	TRBJ2-1	CSSNRDRVPGEQFF	TGCAGTTCCAACCGGGACAGGGTTCCCGGGGAGCAGTTCTTC
.	15	TRBV5-1	.	TRBJ1-4	CASSLGPERGEKLFF	TGCGCCAGCAGCTTGGGTCCCGAAAGGGGGGAAAAACTGTTTTTT
TRBD2	17	TRBV7-9	few	TRBJ2-1	CASSPGSLAGDRREQFF	TGTGCCAGCAGCCCCGGGTCACTAGCGGGGGATCGGCGGGAGCAGTTCTTC
.	15	TRBV20-1	few	TRBJ2-1	CSAVPLGDPIDEQFF	TGCAGTGCTGTGCCGTTGGGGGACCCAATCGATGAGCAGTTCTTC
.	16	TRBV5-6	.	TRBJ2-5	CASSLGIGGPQETQYF	TGTGCCAGCAGCTTGGGAATCGGGGGGCCTCAAGAGACCCAGTACTTC
.	14	TRBV28	few	TRBJ2-7	CASSERGRSGEQYF	TGTGCCAGCAGCGAGAGGGGCCGTTCGGGCGAGCAGTACTTC
.	15	TRBV20-1	once	TRBJ1-4	CSAADLGDALEKLFF	TGCAGTGCGGCGGATCTGGGGGACGCCCTTGAAAAACTGTTTTTT
.	12	TRBV5-1	many	TRBJ1-2	CASSFDQNGYTF	TGCGCCAGCAGCTTCGACCAGAATGGCTACACCTTC
TRBD2	15	TRBV20-1	.	TRBJ2-5	CSAPPAGGGQETQYF	TGCAGTGCCCCCCCCGCGGGAGGAGGGCAAGAGACCCAGTACTTC
TRBD1	14	TRBV6-6	.	TRBJ1-2	CASKPGQPHYGYTF	TGTGCCAGCAAACCGGGACAGCCTCACTATGGCTACACCTTC
.	11	TRBV7-9	few	TRBJ1-4	CASKTGTKLFF	TGTGCCAGCAAAACAGGGACCAAACTGTTTTTT
.	14	TRBV6-6	few	TRBJ2-5	CASSYSWTETPQYF	TGTGCCAGCAGTTACTCTTGGACGGAGACCCCCCAGTACTTC
.	13	TRBV7-3	few	TRBJ1-1	CASSADMNTEAFF	TGTGCCAGCAGCGCGGACATGAACACTGAAGCTTTCTTT
.	13	TRBV29-1	.	TRBJ2-1	CSVGYTAYNEQFF	TGCAGCGTGGGATACACTGCCTACAATGAGCAGTTCTTC
.	14	TRBV9	.	TRBJ1-4	CASSVGFANEKLFF	TGTGCCAGCAGCGTTGGGTTCGCTAATGAAAAACTGTTTTTT